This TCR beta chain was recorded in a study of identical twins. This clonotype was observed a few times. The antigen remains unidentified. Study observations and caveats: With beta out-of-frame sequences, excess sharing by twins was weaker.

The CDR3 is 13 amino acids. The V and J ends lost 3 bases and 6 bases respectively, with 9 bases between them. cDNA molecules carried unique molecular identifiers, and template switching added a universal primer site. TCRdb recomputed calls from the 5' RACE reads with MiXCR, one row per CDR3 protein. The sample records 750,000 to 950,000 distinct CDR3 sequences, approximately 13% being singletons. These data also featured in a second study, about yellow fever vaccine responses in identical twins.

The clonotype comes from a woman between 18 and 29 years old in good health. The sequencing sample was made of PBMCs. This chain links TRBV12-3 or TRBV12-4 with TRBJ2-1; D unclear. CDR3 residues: CASSLLLRNEQFF. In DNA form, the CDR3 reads TGTGCCAGCAGTTTGCTTCTCCGCAATGAGCAGTTCTTC.